The 18 T cell receptor beta chains below come from one sample, sequenced in a study of tumor and adjacent non-tumor tissue in lung cancer. RNA was extracted from bulk tissue without any cell sorting. TCRbeta libraries were built with three rounds of nested PCR, modified from ARM-PCR. TCRdb reprocessed the multiplex PCR reads with MiXCR, giving one entry per CDR3 protein. The sample has fewer than 85,000 distinct CDR3 sequences, 75% to 90% seen once. Sequencing was carried out using lung tumor tissue. The receptors derive from a woman aged 45-65 years with non-small cell lung cancer.

Details on this clonotype: A read error is possible here, since a much larger clone lies one base away. CDR3 amino acids: CASSLAQGVAVTQYF. As DNA, the CDR3 is TGTGCCAGCAGCTTGGCACAGGGAGTGGCAGTTACGCAGTATTTT. V and J are TRBV5-4 and TRBJ2-3; a possible D gene is TRBD1 (6 bases). The germline V and J ends were trimmed by 0 bases and 8 bases, with 16 bases remaining between them. This CDR3 has 15 residues. Germline CDR1 and CDR2: SGHNT and YYREEE (reference sequence).

Concerning this clonotype itself: An end of the junction does not agree with germline; a read error may underlie this. The chain links TRBV4-2 to TRBJ2-7, with D possibly called TRBD1 or TRBD2 (5 bases each). CDR3 size: 15 residues. Germline V gene lookup returns CDR1 LGHNA and CDR2 YNFKEQ. The CDR3 nucleotides read TGTGTCAGCAGCCCTGGGGCAGGGAGCTCCTACAAGCAGTACTTC. Amino acid sequence: CVSSPGAGSSYKQYF.

The V call is TRBV20-1, the J call TRBJ2-5, with 9 bases identical to TRBD2. Germline CDR1 DFQATT, CDR2 SNEGSKA (reference sequence). After removal of 5 bases from V and 4 bases from J, the junction contained 11 bases not matched to a gene. The CDR3 sequence is 15 residues long. This CDR3 reads CSAPERGVIRETQYF. DNA of the CDR3: TGCAGTGCTCCTGAGCGGGGGGTGATTCGAGAGACCCAGTACTTC.

In the case of this clonotype: This is likely a read error, given that the CDR3 carries no conserved phenylalanine or tryptophan at its end. The chain combines TRBV5-6 with TRBJ2-5; D may be TRBD1 (6 bases). The CDR3 is 14 amino acids. CDR1 SGHDT and CDR2 YYEEEE come from the germline V gene. For the CDR3, the DNA is TGTGCCGGCAGCTTGGATGGACAGCAAGAGACCCAGTACTAC. This sequence encodes CAGSLDGQQETQYY.

With regard to this clonotype: Compared with germline, one end of the junction differs, possibly owing to a read error. This chain uses TRBV11-2 with TRBJ2-2; possibly TRBD1 for D (6 bases). Germline V CDR1 and CDR2: SGHAT, FQNNGV. CDR3 length: 14 residues. The CDR3 DNA reads as TGTGCCAACAGCAAAAACTGGGACACCGGGAAGCTGTATTTT. This encodes CANSKNWDTGKLYF.

Comment on this clonotype: At one boundary the junction diverges from the germline segment, which might be a read error. The CDR3 protein is CRASSRGDQPQYF. The CDR3 nucleotides read TGCAGAGCTAGCAGTAGAGGCGATCAGCCCCAGTATTTT. The chain combines TRBV20-1 with TRBJ1-5; D may be TRBD2 (5 bases). The end of the DNA is better explained by TRBJ2-3, so the J call may be wrong. Germline V gene sequence: CDR1 DFQATT, CDR2 SNEGSKA (reference sequence). This CDR3 has 13 residues.

Concerning this clonotype: In this CDR3 the conserved last residue, phenylalanine or tryptophan, is missing, so a read error is likely. The rearrangement links TRBV11-3 to TRBJ1-4; tentative D call: TRBD1 (5 bases). There are 18 residues in the CDR3. The germline gives CDR1 SGHNT, CDR2 YENEEA. The CDR3 region is CASNLEDGGEKANEKLFY. DNA for the CDR3: TGTGCCAGCAACTTAGAAGATGGAGGGGAGAAGGCTAATGAAAAACTGTTTTAT.

With respect to this clonotype: The germline gene is not matched at one end of the junction; a read error may be the cause. The chain recombines TRBV11-2 with TRBJ2-7; TRBD2 might be the D (6 bases). This CDR3 is built from 14 residues. Germline V gene lookup returns CDR1 SGHAT and CDR2 FQNNGV. As DNA, the CDR3 is TGTTCCAGCAGTTTACTAGCAGGAGGGTACGAGCAGTACTTC. It translates to CSSSLLAGGYEQYF.

This chain connects TRBV11-2 to TRBJ2-1; D gene ambiguous. Trimming removed 9 bases from V and 8 bases from J, with 14 bases in between. This CDR3 is 12 amino acids long. Germline values: CDR1 SGHAT, CDR2 FQNNGV. Here the CDR3 reads CARCSTGDEQFF. The CDR3 DNA sequence: TGTGCCAGATGCTCCACTGGGGATGAGCAGTTCTTC.

The V and J genes are TRBV9 and TRBJ2-1, with TRBD2 identical over 9 bases. After removal of 3 bases from V and 7 bases from J, the junction contained 11 bases not matched to a gene. The germline V gene encodes CDR1 SGDLS and CDR2 YYNGEE. This CDR3 has 16 amino acids. CDR3 sequence reads: CASSGCAGGWRNEQFF. The CDR3 region has the DNA TGTGCCAGCAGCGGGTGCGCGGGAGGGTGGCGGAATGAGCAGTTCTTC.

This clonotype showed up just once. As the CDR3 is not closed by the conserved phenylalanine or tryptophan, this likely results from a read error. The CDR3 DNA follows: TGCAGCTTTGAAGGTTGGGACAGGGGGGACCTCTATGGTTACACCGTC. Its translation: CSFEGWDRGDLYGYTV. The chain carries TRBV29-1 and TRBJ1-2; 11 bases fit TRBD1. The CDR3 has 16 residues. Germline V lookup: CDR1 SQVTM, CDR2 ANQGSEA.

In the case of this clonotype: One end of the junction does not line up with germline, which may come from a read error. The V gene is TRBV5-1, the J gene TRBJ2-1; no firm D call. This CDR3 region has 13 residues. Per the germline V gene, CDR1 is SGHRS and CDR2 is YFSETQ. CDR3 coding DNA: TGCGCCGGCAGCTTGGAGCCCTACAATGAGCAGTTCTTC. Protein sequence: CAGSLEPYNEQFF.

This clonotype was counted many times. V gene TRBV4-2 combines with J gene TRBJ2-1; D gene uncertain. Trimming shortened V by 0 bases and J by 0 bases, and 9 bases separated the two germline ends. This CDR3 region has 16 residues. Germline V gene data show CDR1 as LGHNA and CDR2 as YNFKEQ. The CDR3 spells CASSQEATSSYNEQFF. CDR3 bases: TGTGCCAGCAGCCAAGAAGCCACGAGCTCCTACAATGAGCAGTTCTTC.

In regard to this clonotype: The junction does not match germline at one end; this may be a read error. The V gene is TRBV4-1, the J gene TRBJ2-5, with D possibly matching TRBD1 (6 bases). CDR3 length: 14 residues. Germline CDR1 and CDR2: MGHRA and YSYEKL. CDR3 loop: CTSSQIGQRETQYF. CDR3 DNA: TGCACCAGCAGCCAAATTGGACAGAGAGAGACCCAGTACTTC.

Concerning this clonotype itself: An end of the junction does not agree with germline; a read error may underlie this. V gene TRBV20-1 combines with J gene TRBJ1-4; TRBD1 might be the D (5 bases). CDR3 length: 16 residues. In germline, CDR1 is DFQATT, CDR2 SNEGSKA (reference sequence). CDR3 sequence: CTARDPIEGQGEKLFF. CDR3 in DNA: TGCACTGCTAGAGACCCCATTGAGGGGCAAGGTGAAAAACTGTTTTTT.

The chain carries TRBV4-2 and TRBJ2-3; D may be TRBD2 (6 bases). CDR3 length: 17 residues. V shed 0 bases and J shed 4 bases, with 17 bases lying between them. Germline CDR1 and CDR2: LGHNA and YNFKEQ. CDR3 in DNA: TGTGCCAGCAGCCAAGAACGAGCGGGCAGATCCGCAGATACGCAGTATTTT. It is translated as CASSQERAGRSADTQYF.

The V gene is TRBV12-1, the J gene TRBJ2-2; TRBD1 is the table's D call and was not checked against the DNA. TRBV12-1 is listed as a pseudogene. The CDR3 has 14 amino acids. The CDR3 loop reads CTRTDRYPTRELFF. In DNA, the CDR3 is TGTACCAGAACCGACAGATATCCGACCCGGGAGCTGTTTTTT.

Concerning this clonotype: Relative to the germline gene, one junction end is altered; a read error may explain this. The chain is built from TRBV4-3 and TRBJ2-7; TRBD2 might be the D (5 bases). The V gene's germline CDR1 is LGHNA and CDR2 YSLEER. There are 14 residues in the CDR3. CDR3 protein: CTSSQTDWTYEQYF. Here the CDR3 DNA reads TGCACCAGCAGCCAAACGGACTGGACCTACGAGCAGTACTTC.